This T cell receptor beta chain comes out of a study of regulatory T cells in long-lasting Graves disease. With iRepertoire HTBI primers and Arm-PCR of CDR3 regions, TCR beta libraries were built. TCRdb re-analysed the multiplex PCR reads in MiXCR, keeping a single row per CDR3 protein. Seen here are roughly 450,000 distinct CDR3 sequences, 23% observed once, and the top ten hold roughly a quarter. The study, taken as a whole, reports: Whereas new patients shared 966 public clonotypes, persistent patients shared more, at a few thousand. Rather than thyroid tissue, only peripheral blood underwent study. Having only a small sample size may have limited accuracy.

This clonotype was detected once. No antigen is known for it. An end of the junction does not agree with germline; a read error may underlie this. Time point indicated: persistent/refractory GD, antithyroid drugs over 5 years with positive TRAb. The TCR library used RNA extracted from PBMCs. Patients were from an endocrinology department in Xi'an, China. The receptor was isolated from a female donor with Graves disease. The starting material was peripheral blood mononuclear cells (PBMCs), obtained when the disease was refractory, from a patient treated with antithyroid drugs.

CDR3 protein: CASSYDRTSGRFF. For the CDR3, the DNA is TGTGCCAGCAGTTACGACCGGACTAGCGGGAGGTTCTTT. V and J are TRBV6-9 and TRBJ2-3, with 14 positions matching TRBD2. CDR3 length: 13 residues. Germline CDR1 reads MNHGY; CDR2 reads SVAAGI.